This T cell receptor (beta chain) appears in the sequencing data of a study of vaccination effects on CD4 cells after COVID-19. Looking at the study overall: For each well, about 1.8 million PBMC were cultured with 10 IU/ml IL-2 and 9 to 10 ug/ml peptides.

In germline, CDR1 is SGHAT, CDR2 FQNNGV. Trimming cost V 5 bases and J 7 bases; bases outside gene matches: 8. The CDR3 is made up of 15 amino acids. Produced via immunoSEQ multiplex PCR; TCRdb's table is partial and in-frame only. The sample yields fewer than 75,000 clones, 70% to 85% seen once. Comments on this clone: The antigen remains undetermined.

Following 10 days of culture, CD4+ T cells were isolated. Participants were given two doses of BNT162b2 or mRNA-1273 vaccine. Testing of the vaccine recipients showed negative nucleocapsid antibodies and no prior SARS-CoV-2 infection. Sequencing was performed on CD4+ T cells from PBMCs cultured without peptide, taken after COVID-19 vaccination. The clonotype was recovered from a human donor who received a COVID-19 vaccine. The chain has TRBV11-2 and TRBJ1-6; TRBD1 agrees at 7 bases. CDR3 amino acids: CASSPPWDRNSPLHF. The CDR3, as DNA: TGTGCCAGCAGCCCACCCTGGGACAGAAATTCACCCCTCCACTTT.